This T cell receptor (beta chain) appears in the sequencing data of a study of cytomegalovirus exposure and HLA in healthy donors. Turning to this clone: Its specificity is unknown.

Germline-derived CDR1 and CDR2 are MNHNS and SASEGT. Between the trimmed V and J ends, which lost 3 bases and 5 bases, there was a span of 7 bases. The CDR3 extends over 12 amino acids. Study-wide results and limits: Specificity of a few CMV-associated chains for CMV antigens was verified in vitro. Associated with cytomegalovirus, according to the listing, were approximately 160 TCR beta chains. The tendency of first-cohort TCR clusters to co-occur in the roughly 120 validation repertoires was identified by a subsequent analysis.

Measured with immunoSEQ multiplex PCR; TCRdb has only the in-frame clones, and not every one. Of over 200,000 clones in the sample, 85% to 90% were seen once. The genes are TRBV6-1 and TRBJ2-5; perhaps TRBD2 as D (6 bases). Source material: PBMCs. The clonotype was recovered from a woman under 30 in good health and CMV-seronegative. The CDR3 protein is CASSDGGETQYF. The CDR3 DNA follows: TGTGCCAGCAGTGATGGGGGGGAGACCCAGTACTTC.